These 14 T cell receptor beta chains share one sample of origin, sequenced in a study of blood T cell repertoires in COVID-19. Method: immunoSEQ multiplex PCR; TCRdb's copy keeps in-frame clones and lacks some. The profile covers some 250,000 clones, with about 81% appearing a single time and 9.5% to 15% taken by the ten largest. Sequenced sample: peripheral blood. All receptors come from a woman in her sixties or seventies with active or convalescent COVID-19.

The chain carries TRBV7-2 and TRBJ2-7, with 7 bases fitting TRBD1. Trimming took 5 bases from V and 7 from J; bases not matched to a gene: 11. The CDR3 has 14 residues. Per germline, CDR1 SGHTA and CDR2 FQGNSA. The DNA for the CDR3 is TGTGCCAGCAGCACGACAGGGTATTTGGGGGAGCAGTACTTC. Encoded protein: CASSTTGYLGEQYF.

This chain connects TRBV19 to TRBJ1-2; the match to TRBD1 covers 8 bases. Germline V gene data show CDR1 as LNHDA and CDR2 as SQIVND (reference sequence). V gave up 5 bases and J gave up 3 bases; unmatched junction bases: 5. The CDR3 totals 14 residues. Here the CDR3 DNA reads TGTGCCAGTAGTCCTCGGACAGGGCACTATGGCTACACCTTC. Protein sequence: CASSPRTGHYGYTF.

As concerns this clone: The sample carries other DNA sequences with the same CDR3. This chain uses TRBV9 with TRBJ2-1; 11 nucleotides agree with TRBD2. Per the germline V gene, CDR1 is SGDLS and CDR2 is YYNGEE. V dropped 0 bases and J dropped 10; count of bases not matched to a gene: 3. CDR3 length equals 14 residues. CDR3 DNA: TGTGCCAGCAGCGTAGTAACTAGCGGGGGAGAGCAGTTCTTC. Amino acids: CASSVVTSGGEQFF.

The chain combines TRBV2 with TRBJ2-3, with D hard to call. This CDR3 is 16 amino acids long. Trimming shortened V by 8 bases and J by 2 bases, and 20 bases separated the two germline ends. CDR1 and CDR2 from the germline V gene are SNHLY and FYNNEI. The CDR3 spells CASRTQRRLTTDTQYF. CDR3 in DNA: TGTGCCAGCCGAACGCAAAGACGACTTACCACAGATACGCAGTATTTT. The full variable domain, with the rest looked up from reference TRBV2 and TRBJ2-3, is EPEVTQTPSHQVTQMGQEVILRCVPISNHLYFYWYRQILGQKVEFLVSFYNNEISEKSEIFDDQFSVERPDGSNFTLKIRSTKLEDSAMYFCASRTQRRLTTDTQYFGPGTRLTVL.

The chain uses TRBV6-2 or TRBV6-3 and TRBJ1-5, with a tentative D call TRBD1 (6 bases). There are 14 residues in the CDR3. CDR1 is MNHEY and CDR2 is SVGEGT in the germline V gene. The V end was cut by 2 bases, the J end by 3 bases, with 8 bases between. The CDR3 loop is CASSYTGINQPQHF. The CDR3 DNA reads as TGTGCCAGCAGTTACACAGGGATCAATCAGCCCCAGCATTTT.

The genes are TRBV10-3 and TRBJ2-2; D possibly corresponds to TRBD2 (7 bases). V lost 2 bases to trimming and J lost 0 bases, with 13 bases between them. The CDR3 consists of 17 residues. Per germline, CDR1 ENHRY and CDR2 SYGVKD. CDR3 in amino acids: CAISERGANANTGELFF. CDR3 nucleotide sequence: TGTGCCATCAGTGAGCGGGGGGCCAACGCGAACACCGGGGAGCTGTTTTTT.

This rearrangement joins TRBV7-9 to TRBJ2-4; 7 nucleotides agree with TRBD1. Germline loops: CDR1 SEHNR, CDR2 FQNEAQ (reference sequence). The CDR3 spans 14 residues. Losses at the gene ends were 5 bases for V and 7 bases for J; bases not matched to a gene: 8. The CDR3 coding sequence is TGTGCCAGCAGCATACCAGGGGGTCAGAACATTCAGTACTTC. The encoded protein is CASSIPGGQNIQYF.

The chain carries TRBV5-1 and TRBJ1-1; D gene unclear. The CDR3 length is 11 residues. Germline assignment: CDR1 SGHRS and CDR2 YFSETQ. With 6 bases removed from V and 7 bases from J, the gap between germline ends came to 10 bases. The chain's CDR3 is CASMGRGEAFF. CDR3 nucleotide sequence: TGCGCCAGCATGGGTCGGGGTGAAGCTTTCTTT.

This chain connects TRBV6-6 to TRBJ1-2; TRBD1 might be the D (5 bases). From germline, CDR1 is MNHNY and CDR2 SVGAGI (reference sequence). V was trimmed by 2 bases and J by 2 bases, leaving 9 bases between them. The CDR3 consists of 14 residues. This CDR3 is CASSYVGGNYGYTF. CDR3 nucleotide sequence: TGTGCCAGCAGTTACGTCGGGGGGAACTATGGCTACACCTTC.

This clone came up once. The chain has TRBV5-1 and TRBJ2-7, with a tentative D call TRBD1 (5 bases). CDR3 length: 16 amino acids. Germline V gene data show CDR1 as SGHRS and CDR2 as YFSETQ. The germline V and J ends were trimmed by 0 bases and 2 bases, with 15 bases remaining between them. The CDR3 reads CASSLAYGRATYEQYF. The CDR3 DNA reads as TGCGCCAGCAGCTTGGCCTACGGCAGGGCTACCTACGAGCAGTACTTC.

V and J are TRBV19 and TRBJ1-4, with a weak D call TRBD1 (6 bases). Looked up from germline, CDR1 is LNHDA and CDR2 is SQIVND (reference sequence). CDR3 length: 16 residues. V lost 7 bases, J lost 13 bases, and 28 bases lay in between. The CDR3 region is CASTYSPRGLWNALFF. The CDR3 nucleotides read TGTGCCAGTACTTATTCCCCCAGGGGTCTATGGAATGCACTGTTTTTT.

The chain uses TRBV19 and TRBJ1-5, with D tentatively TRBD1 (5 bases). Per the germline V gene, CDR1 is LNHDA and CDR2 is SQIVND (reference sequence). The V and J ends lost 5 bases and 2 bases respectively, with 16 bases between them. The CDR3 runs 16 residues. CDR3 sequence reads: CASSSMGGIGNQPQHF. The CDR3 DNA sequence: TGTGCCAGTAGTTCAATGGGGGGGATTGGCAATCAGCCCCAGCATTTT. The whole variable domain, filled in from reference TRBV19 and TRBJ1-5, reads DGGITQSPKYLFRKEGQNVTLSCEQNLNHDAMYWYRQDPGQGLRLIYYSQIVNDFQKGDIAEGYSVSREKKESFPLTVTSAQKNPTAFYLCASSSMGGIGNQPQHFGDGTRLSIL.

The chain carries TRBV29-1 and TRBJ1-5, with 7 bases lining up with TRBD1. V shed 6 bases and J 0 bases; nucleotides not matched to a gene: 2. The length of the CDR3 is 13 residues. Germline assignment: CDR1 SQVTM and CDR2 ANQGSEA. The CDR3 loop is CSVRGDSNQPQHF. The CDR3 bases are TGCAGCGTCAGGGGGGATAGCAATCAGCCCCAGCATTTT.

This clone was seen a single time. This rearrangement joins TRBV4-3 to TRBJ2-2; TRBD2 might be the D (5 bases). The CDR3 is made up of 18 amino acids. Germline V gene lookup returns CDR1 LGHNA and CDR2 YSLEER. Trimming cost V 3 bases and J 2 bases, with 19 bases left between them. The CDR3 sequence is CASSQRALEWGNTGELFF. The CDR3 coding sequence is TGCGCCAGCAGCCAGCGGGCCCTAGAGTGGGGAAACACCGGGGAGCTGTTTTTT.